This T cell receptor (beta chain) was identified during a study of blood T cell repertoires in COVID-19. Study in general: Italy, Spain and the United States were the sources of the convalescent and acute COVID-19 samples.

This CDR3 spans 16 amino acids. Trimming cost V 4 bases and J 3 bases; bases outside gene matches: 6. Germline values: CDR1 KGHDR, CDR2 SFDVKD. Residents of about two dozen US areas, aged about 18 to 95 years, made up the participants. Cohorts were assigned according to the clinical history that participants reported. This table comes from immunoSEQ multiplex PCR, and its TCRdb copy is limited to in-frame clones, with some not included. Of under 200,000 clones listed, 70% to 90% are singletons. Sequencing input: PBMCs or T cells enriched from blood (not recorded which). This TCR was recovered from a young woman who had recovered from COVID-19. J is TRBJ2-3 and V is TRBV24-1; 10 bases are shared with TRBD1. This CDR3 is CATSDRTGGVTDTQYF. CDR3 DNA: TGTGCCACCAGTGACCGGACAGGGGGGGTGACAGATACGCAGTATTTT.